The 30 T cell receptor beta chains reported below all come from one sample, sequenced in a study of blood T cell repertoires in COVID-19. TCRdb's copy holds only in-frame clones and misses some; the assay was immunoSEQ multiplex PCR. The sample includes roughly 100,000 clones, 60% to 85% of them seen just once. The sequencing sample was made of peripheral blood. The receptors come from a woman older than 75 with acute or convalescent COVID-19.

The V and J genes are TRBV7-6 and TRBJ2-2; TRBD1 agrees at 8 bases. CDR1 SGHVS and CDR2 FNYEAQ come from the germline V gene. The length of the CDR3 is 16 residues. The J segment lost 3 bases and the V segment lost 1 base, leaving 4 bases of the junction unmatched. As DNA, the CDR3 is TGTGCCAGCAGCTTAGGGACAGGGAGGTACACCGGGGAGCTGTTTTTT. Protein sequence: CASSLGTGRYTGELFF.

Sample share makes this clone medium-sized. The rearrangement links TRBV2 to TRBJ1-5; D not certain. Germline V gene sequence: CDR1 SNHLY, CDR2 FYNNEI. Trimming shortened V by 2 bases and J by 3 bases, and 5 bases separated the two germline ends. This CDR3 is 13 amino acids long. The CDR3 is CASSEQYNQPQHF. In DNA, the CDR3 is TGTGCCAGCAGTGAACAGTACAATCAGCCCCAGCATTTT.

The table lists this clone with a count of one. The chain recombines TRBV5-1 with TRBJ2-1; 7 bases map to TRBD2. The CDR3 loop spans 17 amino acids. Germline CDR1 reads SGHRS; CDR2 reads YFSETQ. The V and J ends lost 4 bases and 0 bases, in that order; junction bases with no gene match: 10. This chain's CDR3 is CASSRDLAASSYNEQFF. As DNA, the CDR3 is TGCGCCAGCAGCCGGGACCTAGCGGCCAGCTCCTACAATGAGCAGTTCTTC.

The CDR3 sequence is CASSRTTGQSPYGYTF. In DNA, the CDR3 is TGTGCCAGCAGCAGAACAACAGGACAATCCCCCTATGGCTACACCTTC. J is TRBJ1-2 and V is TRBV7-9; a weak D match, TRBD1 (5 bases). Trimming cost V 5 bases and J 4 bases, with 20 bases left between them. Germline loops: CDR1 SEHNR, CDR2 FQNEAQ (reference sequence). The CDR3 spans 16 residues.

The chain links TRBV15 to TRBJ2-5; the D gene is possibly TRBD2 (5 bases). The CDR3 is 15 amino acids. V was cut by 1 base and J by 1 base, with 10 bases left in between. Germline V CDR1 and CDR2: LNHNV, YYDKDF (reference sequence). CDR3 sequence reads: CATSRAGDRQETQYF. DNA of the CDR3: TGTGCCACCAGCAGAGCCGGGGATCGCCAAGAGACCCAGTACTTC.

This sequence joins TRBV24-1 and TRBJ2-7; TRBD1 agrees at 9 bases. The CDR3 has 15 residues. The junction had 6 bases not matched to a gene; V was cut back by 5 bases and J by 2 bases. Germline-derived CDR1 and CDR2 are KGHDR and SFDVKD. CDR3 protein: CATSAMGQGTYEQYF. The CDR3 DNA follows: TGTGCCACCAGTGCCATGGGACAGGGCACCTACGAGCAGTACTTC.

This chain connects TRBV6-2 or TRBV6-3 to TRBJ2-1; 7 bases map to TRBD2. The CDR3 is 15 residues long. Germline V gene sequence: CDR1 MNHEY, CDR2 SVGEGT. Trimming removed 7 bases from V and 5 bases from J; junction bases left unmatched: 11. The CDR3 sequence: CASTPFVAGDNEQFF. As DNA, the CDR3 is TGTGCCAGCACCCCGTTTGTAGCGGGTGACAATGAGCAGTTCTTC.

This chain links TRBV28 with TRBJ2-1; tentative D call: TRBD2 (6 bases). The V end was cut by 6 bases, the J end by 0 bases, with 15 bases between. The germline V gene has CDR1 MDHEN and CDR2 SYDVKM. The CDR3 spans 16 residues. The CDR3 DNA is TGTGCCAGCAGCACCTCTAGCGCTAGCTCCTACAATGAGCAGTTCTTC. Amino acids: CASSTSSASSYNEQFF.

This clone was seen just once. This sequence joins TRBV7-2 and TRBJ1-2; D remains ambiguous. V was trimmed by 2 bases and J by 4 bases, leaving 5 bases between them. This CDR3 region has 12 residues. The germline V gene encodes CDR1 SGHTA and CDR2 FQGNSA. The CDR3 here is CASSLHSYGYTF. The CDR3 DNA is TGTGCCAGCAGCTTACATAGCTATGGCTACACCTTC.

The CDR3 nucleotides read TGTGCCATCAGTGACCCCAGCAGACTAGCGGGAGATAAGGCAGATACGCAGTATTTT. Amino acids: CAISDPSRLAGDKADTQYF. The chain links TRBV10-3 to TRBJ2-3; 12 bases are a match to TRBD2. Germline CDR1 and CDR2: ENHRY and SYGVKD. The V segment lost 3 bases and the J segment 4 bases; nucleotides outside the gene matches: 14. This CDR3 has 19 residues.

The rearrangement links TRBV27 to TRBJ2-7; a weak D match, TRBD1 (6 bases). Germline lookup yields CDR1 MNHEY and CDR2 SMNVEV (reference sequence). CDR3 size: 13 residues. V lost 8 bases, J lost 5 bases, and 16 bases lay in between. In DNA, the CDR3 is TGTGCCAGCGTGGGGGCAAATGGGGACGAGCAGTACTTC. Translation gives CASVGANGDEQYF.

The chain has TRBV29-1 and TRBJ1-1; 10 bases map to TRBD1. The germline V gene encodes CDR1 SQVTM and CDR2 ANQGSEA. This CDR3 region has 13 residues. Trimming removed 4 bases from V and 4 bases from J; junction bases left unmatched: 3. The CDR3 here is CSVARDRGTEAFF. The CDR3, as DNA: TGCAGCGTTGCCAGGGACAGGGGCACTGAAGCTTTCTTT.

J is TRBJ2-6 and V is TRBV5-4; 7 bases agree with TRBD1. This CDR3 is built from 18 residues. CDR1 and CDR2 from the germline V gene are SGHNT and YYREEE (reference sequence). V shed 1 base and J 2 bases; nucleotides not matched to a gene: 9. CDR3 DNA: TGTGCCAGCAGCTTGTTCGGATGGGGGACAGCTGGGGCCAACGTCCTGACTTTC. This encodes CASSLFGWGTAGANVLTF.

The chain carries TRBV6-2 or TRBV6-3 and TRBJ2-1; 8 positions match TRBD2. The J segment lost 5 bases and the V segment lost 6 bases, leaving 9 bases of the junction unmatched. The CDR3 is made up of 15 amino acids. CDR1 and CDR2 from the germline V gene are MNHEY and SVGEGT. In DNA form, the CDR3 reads TGTGCCAGCAGCCGTTTTTCAGCGGGGGACAATGAGCAGTTCTTC. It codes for CASSRFSAGDNEQFF.

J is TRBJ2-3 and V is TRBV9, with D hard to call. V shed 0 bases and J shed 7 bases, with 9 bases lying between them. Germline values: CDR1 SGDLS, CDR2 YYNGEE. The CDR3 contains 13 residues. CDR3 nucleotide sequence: TGTGCCAGCAGCGTAGGGGCTGGGCATACGCAGTATTTT. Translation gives CASSVGAGHTQYF.

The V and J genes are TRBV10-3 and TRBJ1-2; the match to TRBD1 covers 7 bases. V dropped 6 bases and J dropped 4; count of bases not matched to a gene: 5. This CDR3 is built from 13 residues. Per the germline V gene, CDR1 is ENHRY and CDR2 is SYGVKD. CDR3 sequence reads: CAISYGTVYGYTF. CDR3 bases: TGTGCCATCAGCTACGGGACAGTCTATGGCTACACCTTC.

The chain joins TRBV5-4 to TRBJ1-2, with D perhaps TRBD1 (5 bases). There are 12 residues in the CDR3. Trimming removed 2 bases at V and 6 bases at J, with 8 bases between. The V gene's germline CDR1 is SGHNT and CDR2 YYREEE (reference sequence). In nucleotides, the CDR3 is TGTGCCAGCAGCTTACCACAGGATGGCTACACCTTC. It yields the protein CASSLPQDGYTF.

CDR3 nucleotide sequence: TGTGCCAGCAGCCCTCGACTGAGCGGGGGCCTCTACGAGCAGTACTTC. This encodes CASSPRLSGGLYEQYF. The chain employs TRBV5-5 and TRBJ2-7; 8 positions agree with TRBD2. Germline CDR1 SGHKS, CDR2 YYEKEE (reference sequence). The CDR3 runs 16 residues. V dropped 4 bases and J dropped 3; count of bases not matched to a gene: 12.

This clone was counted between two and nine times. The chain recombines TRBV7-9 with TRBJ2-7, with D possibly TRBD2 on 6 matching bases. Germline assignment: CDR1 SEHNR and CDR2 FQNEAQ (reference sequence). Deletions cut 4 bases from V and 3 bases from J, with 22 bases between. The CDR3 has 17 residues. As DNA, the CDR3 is TGTGCCAGCAGCTGGGCTCGGAGAGCGGGCGTTGTCTACGAGCAGTACTTC. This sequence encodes CASSWARRAGVVYEQYF. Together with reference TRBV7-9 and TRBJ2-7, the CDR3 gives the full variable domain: DTGVSQNPRHKITKRGQNVTFRCDPISEHNRLYWYRQTLGQGPEFLTYFQNEAQLEKSRLLSDRFSAERPKGSFSTLEIQRTEQGDSAMYLCASSWARRAGVVYEQYFGPGTRLTVT.

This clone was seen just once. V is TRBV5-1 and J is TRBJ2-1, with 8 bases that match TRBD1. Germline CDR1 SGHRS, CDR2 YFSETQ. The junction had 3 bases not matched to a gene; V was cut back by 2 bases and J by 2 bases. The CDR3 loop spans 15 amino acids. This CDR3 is CASSFGTGAYNEQFF. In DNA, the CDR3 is TGCGCCAGCAGCTTCGGGACAGGAGCCTACAATGAGCAGTTCTTC.

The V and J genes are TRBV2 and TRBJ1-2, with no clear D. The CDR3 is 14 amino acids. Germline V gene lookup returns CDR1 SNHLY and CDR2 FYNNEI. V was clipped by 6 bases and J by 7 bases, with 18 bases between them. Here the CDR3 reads CASRVGVPVSGYTF. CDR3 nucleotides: TGTGCCAGCAGGGTAGGAGTCCCAGTGAGTGGCTACACCTTC.

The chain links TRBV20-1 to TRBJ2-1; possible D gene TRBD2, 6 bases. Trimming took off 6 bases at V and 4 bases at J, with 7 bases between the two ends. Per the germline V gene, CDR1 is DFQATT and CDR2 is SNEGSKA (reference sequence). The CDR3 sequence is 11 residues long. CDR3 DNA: TGCAGTGCGCGGGAATACAATGAGCAGTTCTTC. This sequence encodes CSAREYNEQFF.

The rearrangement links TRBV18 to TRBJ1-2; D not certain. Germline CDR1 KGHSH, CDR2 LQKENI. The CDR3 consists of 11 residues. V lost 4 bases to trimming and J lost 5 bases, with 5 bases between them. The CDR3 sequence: CASSRAYGYTF. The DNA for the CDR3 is TGTGCCAGCTCACGGGCTTATGGCTACACCTTC.

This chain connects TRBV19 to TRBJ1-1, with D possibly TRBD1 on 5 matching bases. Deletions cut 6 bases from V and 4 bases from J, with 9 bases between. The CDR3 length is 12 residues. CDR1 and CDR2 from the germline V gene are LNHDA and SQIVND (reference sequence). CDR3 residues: CASRIGGTEAFF. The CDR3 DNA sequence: TGTGCCAGTAGGATCGGGGGCACTGAAGCTTTCTTT.

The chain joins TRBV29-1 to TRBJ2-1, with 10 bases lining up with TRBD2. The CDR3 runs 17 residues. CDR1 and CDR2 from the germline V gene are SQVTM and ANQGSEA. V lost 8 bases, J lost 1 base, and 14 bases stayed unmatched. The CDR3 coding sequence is TGCAGCTCTGGGACGACTAGCGGGTACGATTCCTACAATGAGCAGTTCTTC. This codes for CSSGTTSGYDSYNEQFF.

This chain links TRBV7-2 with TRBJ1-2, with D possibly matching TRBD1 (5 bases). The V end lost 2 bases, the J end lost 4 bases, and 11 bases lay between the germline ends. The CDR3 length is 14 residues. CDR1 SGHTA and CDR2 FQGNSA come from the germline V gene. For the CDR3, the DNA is TGTGCCAGCAGCTTAATGGGGCAGGGCTATGGCTACACCTTC. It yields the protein CASSLMGQGYGYTF.

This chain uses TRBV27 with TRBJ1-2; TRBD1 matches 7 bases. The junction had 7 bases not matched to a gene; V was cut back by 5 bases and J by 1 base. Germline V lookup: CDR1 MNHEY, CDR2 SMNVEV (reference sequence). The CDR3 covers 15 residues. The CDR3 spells CASSPSQGFNYGYTF. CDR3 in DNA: TGTGCCAGCAGTCCATCACAGGGGTTTAACTATGGCTACACCTTC.

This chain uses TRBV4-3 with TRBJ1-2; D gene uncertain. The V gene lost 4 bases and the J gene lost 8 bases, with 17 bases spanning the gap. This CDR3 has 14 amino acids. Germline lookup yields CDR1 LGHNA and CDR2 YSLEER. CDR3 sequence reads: CASSLGPGGAGYTF. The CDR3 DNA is TGCGCCAGCAGCCTTGGGCCAGGAGGTGCAGGCTACACCTTC.

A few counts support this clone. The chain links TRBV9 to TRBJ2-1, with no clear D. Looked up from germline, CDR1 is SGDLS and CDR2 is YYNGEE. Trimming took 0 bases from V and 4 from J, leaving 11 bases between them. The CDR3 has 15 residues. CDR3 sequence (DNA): TGTGCCAGCAGCGTAGAAGCACCCGAATACAATGAGCAGTTCTTC. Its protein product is CASSVEAPEYNEQFF.

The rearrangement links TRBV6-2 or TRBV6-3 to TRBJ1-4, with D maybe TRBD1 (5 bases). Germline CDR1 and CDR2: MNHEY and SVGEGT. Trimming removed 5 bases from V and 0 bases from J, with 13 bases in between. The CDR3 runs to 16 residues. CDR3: CASSDPQGATNEKLFF. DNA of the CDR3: TGTGCCAGCAGTGATCCTCAGGGTGCAACTAATGAAAAACTGTTTTTT.